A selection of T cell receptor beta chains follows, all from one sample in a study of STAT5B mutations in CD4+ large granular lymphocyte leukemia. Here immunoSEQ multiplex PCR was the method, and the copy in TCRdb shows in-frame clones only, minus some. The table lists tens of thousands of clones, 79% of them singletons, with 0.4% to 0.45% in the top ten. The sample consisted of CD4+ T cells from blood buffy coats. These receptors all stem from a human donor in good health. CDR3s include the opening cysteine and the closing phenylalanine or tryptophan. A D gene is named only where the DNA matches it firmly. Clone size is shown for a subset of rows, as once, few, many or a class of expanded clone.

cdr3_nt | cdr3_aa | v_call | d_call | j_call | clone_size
TGTGCCAGCAGCCCTAAGACCGGGGAGCTAACTGGGGCCAACGTCCTGACTTTC | CASSPKTGELTGANVLTF | TRBV7-9 | NA | TRBJ2-6 | once
TGTGCCAGCACCCCCTCCGGGACAGGGGGGTCGTTTGGAAACACCATATATTTT | CASTPSGTGGSFGNTIYF | TRBV9 | TRBD1 | TRBJ1-3 | once
TGTGCCTGGAGTGCTGATAATTCACCCCTCCACTTT | CAWSADNSPLHF | TRBV30 | NA | TRBJ1-6 | NA
TGTGCCAGCAGCTTAGCCGGGACCACCTCCTACGAGCAGTACTTC | CASSLAGTTSYEQYF | TRBV11-3 | NA | TRBJ2-7 | once
TGCAGCGTTGAGAGAGGGGCAAGCTCCTACAATGAGCAGTTCTTC | CSVERGASSYNEQFF | TRBV29-1 | NA | TRBJ2-1 | NA
TGTGCCAGCAGCGTACTAGCGGGAGAGACCCAGTACTTC | CASSVLAGETQYF | TRBV13 | TRBD2 | TRBJ2-5 | NA
TGTGCCAGCAGCCCAAGACGGACAAGGAACACTGAAGCTTTCTTT | CASSPRRTRNTEAFF | TRBV7-8 | NA | TRBJ1-1 | NA
TGCGCCAGCAGCTTGCCCCAAGCTTACAGTAATCAGCCCCAGCATTTT | CASSLPQAYSNQPQHF | TRBV5-1 | NA | TRBJ1-5 | NA
TGTGCCAGCTCACCCGGGACAGCCTACAATGAGCAGTTCTTC | CASSPGTAYNEQFF | TRBV18 | TRBD1 | TRBJ2-1 | NA
TGTGCCAGCAGTGAAGTAGGCCCGGCGGGCGAGCAGTACTTC | CASSEVGPAGEQYF | TRBV2 | NA | TRBJ2-7 | NA
TGTGCCAGCAGCTTATATGAGGGAAGCACTGAAGCTTTCTTT | CASSLYEGSTEAFF | TRBV11-3 | NA | TRBJ1-1 | once
TGTGCCAGCAGCCCTGGACTGTACACTGAAGCTTTCTTT | CASSPGLYTEAFF | TRBV13 | NA | TRBJ1-1 | few
TGTGCCAGCAGCTTTCAGCGGGAGACCCAGTACTTC | CASSFQRETQYF | TRBV7-6 | NA | TRBJ2-5 | NA
TGTGCCTGGAGTGTCGGAGGCTTATCCTACGAGCAGTACTTC | CAWSVGGLSYEQYF | TRBV30 | NA | TRBJ2-7 | NA
TGCGCCAGCACCCTGGCGGATGGAAATGAGCAGTTCTTC | CASTLADGNEQFF | TRBV5-1 | NA | TRBJ2-1 | NA
TGTGCCAGCAGCTTGGGTCCTCCAGGGGCTGGAAACACCATATATTTT | CASSLGPPGAGNTIYF | TRBV7-2 | NA | TRBJ1-3 | NA
TGTGCCAGCAGCCAATCCGGACAGGCCTACGAGCAGTACTTC | CASSQSGQAYEQYF | TRBV16 | TRBD1 | TRBJ2-7 | NA
TGTGCCAGCAGCCCCCCTACAGATACGCAGTATTTT | CASSPPTDTQYF | TRBV7-9 | NA | TRBJ2-3 | NA
TGCGCCAGCAGCTTGTCCGGCACAGGGATGGATGGCTACACCTTC | CASSLSGTGMDGYTF | TRBV5-1 | NA | TRBJ1-2 | once
TGTGCCAGCAGCCGAACGGGACAGTCCTACAATGAGCAGTTCTTC | CASSRTGQSYNEQFF | TRBV5-8 | TRBD1 | TRBJ2-1 | NA
TGTGCCAGTACCCCTGTCAGGGTCGGGAATCAGCCCCAGCATTTT | CASTPVRVGNQPQHF | TRBV19 | NA | TRBJ1-5 | NA
TGTGCCAGCAGCAGGGACAGGATTAGCTCTGGAAACACCATATATTTT | CASSRDRISSGNTIYF | TRBV7-8 | TRBD1 | TRBJ1-3 | NA
TGTGCCAGCAGTGAGGAGGCGTACGGGGCTGAGCAGTTCTTC | CASSEEAYGAEQFF | TRBV2 | NA | TRBJ2-1 | NA
TGTGCCAGCAGCCCCTCAGGACTAGCGGCCTACAATGAGCAGTTCTTC | CASSPSGLAAYNEQFF | TRBV9 | TRBD2 | TRBJ2-1 | NA
TGTGCCAGTAGTATCTCTGGGGACGCTGCCTACGAGCAGTACTTC | CASSISGDAAYEQYF | TRBV19 | NA | TRBJ2-7 | NA
TGTGCCAGCAGCCAAGACGGGACTAGGCGGTCTCAAGAGACCCAGTACTTC | CASSQDGTRRSQETQYF | TRBV4-2 | TRBD2 | TRBJ2-5 | NA
TGCGCCAGCAGCTTGGTTGTTGAGGGGGAGACCCAGTACTTC | CASSLVVEGETQYF | TRBV5-1 | NA | TRBJ2-5 | NA
TGTGCCAGCAGCGTAGGAGCTCGAAACAGGGTGGGTGGTGGAAACACCATATATTTT | CASSVGARNRVGGGNTIYF | TRBV9 | NA | TRBJ1-3 | NA
TGTGCCAGCAGCTTAGGGCTAGCGGGCATCACAGATACGCAGTATTTT | CASSLGLAGITDTQYF | TRBV13 | TRBD2 | TRBJ2-3 | NA
TGTGCCAGCTCACCAGACAGGGTTTCTTTTAATGAGCAGTTCTTC | CASSPDRVSFNEQFF | TRBV18 | TRBD1 | TRBJ2-1 | NA
TGTGCCATCAGTGAGTTAAGAACTAGCGGGAGCAATGAGCAGTTCTTC | CAISELRTSGSNEQFF | TRBV10-3 | TRBD2 | TRBJ2-1 | NA
TGTGCCATCAGTGACCTACAGGGGTCCTACGAGCAGTACTTC | CAISDLQGSYEQYF | TRBV10-3 | TRBD1 | TRBJ2-7 | NA
TGTGCCAGCTCACAAGGGGTCCAGGGGAGCTCTGGAAACACCATATATTTT | CASSQGVQGSSGNTIYF | TRBV18 | NA | TRBJ1-3 | NA
TGCGCCAGCAGCCCAGGACAGGGTACAATCTATGGCTACACCTTC | CASSPGQGTIYGYTF | TRBV10-2 | TRBD1 | TRBJ1-2 | NA
TGTGCCAGCAGCTACACGGGGGGACAGGAGACCCAGTACTTC | CASSYTGGQETQYF | TRBV11-3 | NA | TRBJ2-5 | NA
TGTGCCAGCAGAGGGGACCCGGCGGGCTACGAGCAGTACTTC | CASRGDPAGYEQYF | TRBV6-1 | NA | TRBJ2-7 | NA
TGTGCCAGCAGCTTAGTGGGCGGGAGGGCCGGCGATGAGCAGTTCTTC | CASSLVGGRAGDEQFF | TRBV11-3 | TRBD2 | TRBJ2-1 | NA
TGTGCCAGCAGTAGCGGGGTTTTGACCAACGAGCAGTACTTC | CASSSGVLTNEQYF | TRBV5-8 | TRBD2 | TRBJ2-7 | NA
TGTGCCAGCAGCCCAGGGCTAGCGGGAGGGCCGTGGTTGCATACGCAGTATTTT | CASSPGLAGGPWLHTQYF | TRBV27 | TRBD2 | TRBJ2-3 | NA
TGTGCCTGGAGTGTAGTACAGGTCGGCGAGCAGTACTTC | CAWSVVQVGEQYF | TRBV30 | NA | TRBJ2-7 | few
TGCGCCAGCAGCTCCCGAACTAGCGAAAGAGGGGCAGATACGCAGTATTTT | CASSSRTSERGADTQYF | TRBV5-1 | TRBD2 | TRBJ2-3 | NA
TGTGCCAGCAGCTTACATGCGACAGCGAATAATTCACCCCTCCACTTT | CASSLHATANNSPLHF | TRBV7-2 | NA | TRBJ1-6 | NA
TGTGCCATCAGTGATTTTGGCAGGGGTCAAGAAAAACTGTTTTTT | CAISDFGRGQEKLFF | TRBV10-3 | NA | TRBJ1-4 | NA
TGTGCCAGCAGCGTTTCAGGGGCCGGACTAGCGGGAACAGATACGCAGTATTTT | CASSVSGAGLAGTDTQYF | TRBV2 | TRBD2 | TRBJ2-3 | NA
TGTGCCAGCAGCCTCGGGCGGCCCGCGAAAGGCTACTACGAGCAGTACTTC | CASSLGRPAKGYYEQYF | TRBV7-9 | NA | TRBJ2-7 | NA
TGTGCCAGCAGTACGGGACAGGGGTATGCTGAAGCTTTCTTT | CASSTGQGYAEAFF | TRBV7-9 | TRBD1 | TRBJ1-1 | NA
TGTGCCATCAGTGAACCCGCCTGGGGAGGGAGTCCCCGCGAGCAGTACTTC | CAISEPAWGGSPREQYF | TRBV10-3 | TRBD2 | TRBJ2-7 | NA
TGTGCCAGCGGCCGAGGGGGGAACACTGAAGCTTTCTTT | CASGRGGNTEAFF | TRBV21-1 | NA | TRBJ1-1 | NA
TGTGCCAGCAGCGGGGTAGCGGGAGCTTACAATGAGCAGTTCTTC | CASSGVAGAYNEQFF | TRBV11-2 | TRBD2 | TRBJ2-1 | once
TGTGCCAGCAGCTTAAATCCTGGATCCCGCTACGAGCAGTACTTC | CASSLNPGSRYEQYF | TRBV7-7 | NA | TRBJ2-7 | NA
TGTGCCAGCAGTTACAGCAGGGCTAATCAGCCCCAGCATTTT | CASSYSRANQPQHF | TRBV6-6 | NA | TRBJ1-5 | once
TGTGCCAGCAGTTTAATAGACCGTAGCAATCAGCCCCAGCATTTT | CASSLIDRSNQPQHF | TRBV28 | NA | TRBJ1-5 | NA
TGTGCCAGCGAGGAAATAGCCCGCCCGGACCCGGGGATTATGTTCTTC | CASEEIARPDPGIMFF | TRBV2 | NA | TRBJ2-1 | NA